What follows describes a single TCR beta chain. In this sample, this clone turned up a few times. The antigen this receptor binds is unknown. The input lacks base qualities; no much larger clone sits a single base away. For CDR1 and CDR2, the germline V gene (reference sequence) lists LGHDT and YNNKEL. From the cysteine through the phenylalanine, the CDR3 covers 16 amino acids. The retained sequence is limited to the CDR3, 48 bases, with the frame set at the first base. Trimming costs V 1 base and J 8 bases, and their ends lie 17 bases apart. Enrolling through a virtual design, the prospective study's participants ranged in age from roughly 18 to 90 years and lived across 24 United States geographic areas. In the prospective study, participants were assigned to cohorts based on the clinical history participants reported in a screening survey and a study questionnaire. Recovered participants in ImmuneRACE Cohort 3 were defined as having two consecutive negative NP/OP PCR tests, clearance from a healthcare professional, or resolution of symptoms. Mobile phlebotomists in the prospective study collected whole blood, serum and a nasopharyngeal or oropharyngeal swab from every participant. Over an approximately 2-month period, participants in the prospective study had the option of providing additional blood draws and questionnaires. Blood samples from the prospective study were shipped frozen or at room temperature prior to DNA extraction.

This specimen belongs to a study of blood T cell repertoires in COVID-19 (dated by TCRdb to the early 2020s). Background for the entire study: Samples covering the acute and convalescent phases of COVID-19 were provided by collaborators in the United States, Italy and Spain. The prospective study material was composed of cDNA or gDNA derived from T cells, B-cell-depleted T cells, or PBMCs. Deeply sampled blood TCRbeta repertoires from subjects exposed to, actively infected with, or recovered from COVID-19 were included in the dataset. A freely available public database, intended as a resource for researchers studying the immune response to SARS-CoV-2, is where the repertoires were released. The samples were drawn from the first 160 participants of the ongoing ImmuneRACE study and from about 1,200 subjects provided by 6 global collaborators. Sample metadata almost always included a de-identified subject ID, COVID-19 status, age in years and sex. HLA class I and class II types, where available, came from metadata supplied by the sample provider rather than from assay-based typing. The study at large found these results: How much clinical and demographic metadata was included differed by source and by participant, and the metadata was provided uncurated.

The immunoSEQ Assay, a bias-controlled multiplex PCR, was used to amplify TCRbeta CDR3 regions from genomic DNA. The study's processing was this. Within the assay, amplification of reference gene primers was used to estimate how many nucleated cells each sample contained. Sequence reads were collapsed and filtered to measure the absolute abundance of every unique TCRbeta CDR3 rearrangement. Productive Simpson clonality was computed per sample as the square root of Simpson's diversity index over productive rearrangements. As stored in TCRdb, this immuneACCESS dataset retains in-frame rearrangements with V and J assigned. A fraction of the clones does not appear; measured against another copy, unresolved V genes explain less than half of the discrepancy, and the remainder lacks a known reason. That table supplies the V and J calls and clone size; D and trimming were determined from the DNA. For this sample the table gives just over 350,000 clones, of which about 90% were detected only once. The ten most abundant clones make up approximately 3% of the sample.

Recombination connected TRBV3-1 (or the pseudogene TRBV3-2) to TRBJ1-4, and perhaps TRBD1 as D gene, on 5 matching bases. Sequencing input: PBMCs or T cells enriched from blood (not recorded which). The TCR was taken from a woman aged 25 to 39 who had recovered from COVID-19. The CDR3 sequence is CASSQVGGAGKEKLFF. The nucleotides read TGTGCCAGCAGCCAAGTGGGAGGGGCCGGGAAGGAAAAACTGTTTTTT.